This TCR beta chain comes out of a study of naive and memory T cell subsets. This clonotype was counted many times. Both TRBC1 and TRBC2 were covered by a beta constant-region primer of two equimolar oligonucleotides. Nested alpha and beta constant-region primers with the SP2 primer drove four PCR rounds on ligated cDNA. TCRdb passed the UMI-ligation and nested PCR reads through MiXCR, listing each CDR3 protein once. This table has approximately 80,000 distinct CDR3 sequences, 9% appearing once. Alpha and beta libraries were amplified separately from the second PCR onward. This receptor was taken from a human donor in good health. The material sequenced was naive CD8+ T cells from blood.

The CDR3 nucleotides are TGTGCCAGATCACCCAGGGGGCAGGGCAATCAGCCCCAGCATTTT. Protein: CARSPRGQGNQPQHF. The chain employs TRBV6-5 and TRBJ1-5; 8 bases are shared with TRBD1. The CDR3 covers 15 residues. CDR1 and CDR2 from the germline V gene are MNHEY and SVGAGI. The V gene end was trimmed by 9 bases and the J gene end by 2 bases; junction bases not matched to a gene: 9.